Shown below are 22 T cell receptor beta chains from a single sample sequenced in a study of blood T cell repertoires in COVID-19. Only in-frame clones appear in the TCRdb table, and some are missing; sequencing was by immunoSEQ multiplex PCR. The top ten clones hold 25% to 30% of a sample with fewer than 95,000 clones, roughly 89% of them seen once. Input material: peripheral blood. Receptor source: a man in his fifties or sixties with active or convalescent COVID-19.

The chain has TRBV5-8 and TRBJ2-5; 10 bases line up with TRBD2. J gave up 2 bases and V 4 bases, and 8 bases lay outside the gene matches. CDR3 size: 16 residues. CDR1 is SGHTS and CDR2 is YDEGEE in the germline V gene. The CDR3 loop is CASSQGLAGEQETQYF. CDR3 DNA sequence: TGTGCCAGCAGCCAAGGTCTAGCGGGGGAACAAGAGACCCAGTACTTC.

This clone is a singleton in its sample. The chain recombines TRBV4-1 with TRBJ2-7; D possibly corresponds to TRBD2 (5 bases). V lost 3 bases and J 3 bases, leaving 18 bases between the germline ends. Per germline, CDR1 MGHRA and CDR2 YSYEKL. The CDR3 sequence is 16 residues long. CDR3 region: CASSHAGLQKGYEQYF. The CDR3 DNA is TGCGCCAGCAGCCACGCTGGACTCCAAAAGGGCTACGAGCAGTACTTC.

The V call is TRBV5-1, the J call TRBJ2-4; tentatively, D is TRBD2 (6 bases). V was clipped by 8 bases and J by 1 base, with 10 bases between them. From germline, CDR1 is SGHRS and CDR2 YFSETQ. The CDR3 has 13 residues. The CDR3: CASSGEAKNIQYF. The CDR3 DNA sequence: TGCGCCAGTTCGGGGGAGGCCAAAAACATTCAGTACTTC. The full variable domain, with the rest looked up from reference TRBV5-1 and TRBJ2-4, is KAGVTQTPRYLIKTRGQQVTLSCSPISGHRSVSWYQQTPGQGLQFLFEYFSETQRNKGNFPGRFSGRQFSNSRSEMNVSTLELGDSALYLCASSGEAKNIQYFGAGTRLSVL.

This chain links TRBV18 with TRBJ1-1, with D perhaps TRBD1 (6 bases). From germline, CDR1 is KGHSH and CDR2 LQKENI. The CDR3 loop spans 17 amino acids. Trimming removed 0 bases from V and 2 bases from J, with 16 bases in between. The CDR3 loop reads CASSPPIGGGVNTEAFF. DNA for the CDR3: TGTGCCAGCTCACCACCGATTGGCGGGGGCGTAAACACTGAAGCTTTCTTT. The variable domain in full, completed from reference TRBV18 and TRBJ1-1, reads NAGVMQNPRHLVRRRGQEARLRCSPMKGHSHVYWYRQLPEEGLKFMVYLQKENIIDESGMPKERFSAEFPKEGPSILRIQQVVRGDSAAYFCASSPPIGGGVNTEAFFGQGTRLTVV.

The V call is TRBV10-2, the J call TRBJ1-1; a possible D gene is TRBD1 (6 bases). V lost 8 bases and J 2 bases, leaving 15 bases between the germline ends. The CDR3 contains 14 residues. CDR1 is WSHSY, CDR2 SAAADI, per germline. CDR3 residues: CASRKHRDNTEAFF. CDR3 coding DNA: TGCGCCAGCCGAAAACACAGGGATAACACTGAAGCTTTCTTT.

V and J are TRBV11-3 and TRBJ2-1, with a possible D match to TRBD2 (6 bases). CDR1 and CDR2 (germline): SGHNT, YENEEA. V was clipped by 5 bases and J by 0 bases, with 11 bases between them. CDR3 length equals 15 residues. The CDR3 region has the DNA TGTGCCAGCAGCGTTAGCGGAAACTCCTACAATGAGCAGTTCTTC. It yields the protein CASSVSGNSYNEQFF.

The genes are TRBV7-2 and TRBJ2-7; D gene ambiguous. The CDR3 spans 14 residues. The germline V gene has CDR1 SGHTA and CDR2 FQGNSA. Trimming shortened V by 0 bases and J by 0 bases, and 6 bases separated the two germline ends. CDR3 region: CASSLARSSYEQYF. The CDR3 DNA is TGTGCCAGCAGCTTAGCCCGGAGCTCCTACGAGCAGTACTTC. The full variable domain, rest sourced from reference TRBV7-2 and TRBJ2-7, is GAGVSQSPSNKVTEKGKDVELRCDPISGHTALYWYRQSLGQGLEFLIYFQGNSAPDKSGLPSDRFSAERTGGSVSTLTIQRTQQEDSAVYLCASSLARSSYEQYFGPGTRLTVT.

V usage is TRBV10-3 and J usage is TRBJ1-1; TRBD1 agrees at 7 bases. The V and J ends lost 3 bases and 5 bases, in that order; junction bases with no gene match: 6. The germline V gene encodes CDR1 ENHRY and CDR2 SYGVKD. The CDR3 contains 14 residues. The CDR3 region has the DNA TGTGCCATCAGTGATGACAGGGTGGGAACTGAAGCTTTCTTT. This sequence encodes CAISDDRVGTEAFF.

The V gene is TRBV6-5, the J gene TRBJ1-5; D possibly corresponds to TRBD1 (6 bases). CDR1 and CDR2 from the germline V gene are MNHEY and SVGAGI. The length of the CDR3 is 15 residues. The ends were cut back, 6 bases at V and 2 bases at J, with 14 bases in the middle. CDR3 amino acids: CASRQTSGGNQPQHF. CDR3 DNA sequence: TGTGCCAGCAGACAAACGTCAGGGGGCAATCAGCCCCAGCATTTT.

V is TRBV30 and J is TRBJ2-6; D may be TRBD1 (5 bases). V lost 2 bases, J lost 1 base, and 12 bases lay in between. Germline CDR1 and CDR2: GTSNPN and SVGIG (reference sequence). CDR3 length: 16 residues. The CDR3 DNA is TGTGCCTGGAGTAACTCAGGGATTTCTGGGGCCAACGTCCTGACTTTC. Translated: CAWSNSGISGANVLTF.

This CDR3 reads CASSSPGGSGNTIYF. The CDR3 nucleotides are TGTGCCAGCAGCTCACCAGGGGGATCTGGAAACACCATATATTTT. V is TRBV7-2 and J is TRBJ1-3; 7 positions agree with TRBD1. In germline, CDR1 is SGHTA, CDR2 FQGNSA. The CDR3 extends over 15 amino acids. Germline trimming cut 4 bases from V and 1 base from J; bases unmatched to any gene: 4.

The CDR3 is CASSRGGSSYNEQFF. Written as DNA, the CDR3 is TGCGCCAGCAGCCGCGGGGGGAGCTCCTACAATGAGCAGTTCTTC. The chain joins TRBV4-3 to TRBJ2-1; 8 bases are a match to TRBD2. Per germline, CDR1 LGHNA and CDR2 YSLEER. The CDR3 contains 15 residues. Trimming cost V 4 bases and J 0 bases; bases outside gene matches: 2.

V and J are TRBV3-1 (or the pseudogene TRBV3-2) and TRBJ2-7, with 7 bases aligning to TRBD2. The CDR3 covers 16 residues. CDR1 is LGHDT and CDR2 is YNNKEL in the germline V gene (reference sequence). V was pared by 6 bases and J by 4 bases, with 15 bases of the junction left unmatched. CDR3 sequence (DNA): TGTGCCAGCAGGCAAATCTATTTAGGGACTATATACGAGCAGTACTTC. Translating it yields CASRQIYLGTIYEQYF.

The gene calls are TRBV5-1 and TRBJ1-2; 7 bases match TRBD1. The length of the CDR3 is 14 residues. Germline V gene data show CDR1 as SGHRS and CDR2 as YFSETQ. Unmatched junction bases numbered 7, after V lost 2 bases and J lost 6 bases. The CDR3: CASSLEGALDGYTF. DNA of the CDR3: TGCGCCAGCAGCTTAGAGGGGGCGCTTGATGGCTACACCTTC.

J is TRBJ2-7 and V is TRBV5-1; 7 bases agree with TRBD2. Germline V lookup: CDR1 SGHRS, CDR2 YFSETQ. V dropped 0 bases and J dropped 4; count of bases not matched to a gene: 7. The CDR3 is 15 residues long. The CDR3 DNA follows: TGCGCCAGCAGCTTGGATATTAGCGGGTTATACGAGCAGTACTTC. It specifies CASSLDISGLYEQYF.

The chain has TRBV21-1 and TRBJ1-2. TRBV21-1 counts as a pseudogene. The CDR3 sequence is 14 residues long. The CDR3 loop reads CATSPGGRVHGYTF. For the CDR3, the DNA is TGTGCCACCTCGCCGGGGGGAAGAGTTCACGGCTACACCTTC.

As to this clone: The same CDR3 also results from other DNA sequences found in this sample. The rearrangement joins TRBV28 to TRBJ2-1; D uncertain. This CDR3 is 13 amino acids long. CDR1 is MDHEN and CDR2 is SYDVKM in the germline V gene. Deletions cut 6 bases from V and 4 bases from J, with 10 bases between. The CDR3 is CASSPDSYNEQFF. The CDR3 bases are TGTGCCAGCAGCCCCGACTCATACAATGAGCAGTTCTTC.

Here the CDR3 reads CASSLYFSSGANVLTF. The CDR3 nucleotides are TGTGCCAGCAGCTTGTATTTTTCCTCTGGGGCCAACGTCCTGACTTTC. This chain links TRBV5-5 with TRBJ2-6, with D unresolved. V lost 1 base to trimming and J lost 0 bases, with 8 bases between them. This CDR3 contains 16 residues. Germline CDR1 is SGHKS and CDR2 is YYEKEE (reference sequence).

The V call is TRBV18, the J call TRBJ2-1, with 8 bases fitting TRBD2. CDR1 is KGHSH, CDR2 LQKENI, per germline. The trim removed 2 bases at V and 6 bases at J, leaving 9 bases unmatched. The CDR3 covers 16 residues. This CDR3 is CASSPSGTRPSNEQFF. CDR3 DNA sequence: TGTGCCAGCTCACCATCCGGGACTAGACCTTCCAATGAGCAGTTCTTC.

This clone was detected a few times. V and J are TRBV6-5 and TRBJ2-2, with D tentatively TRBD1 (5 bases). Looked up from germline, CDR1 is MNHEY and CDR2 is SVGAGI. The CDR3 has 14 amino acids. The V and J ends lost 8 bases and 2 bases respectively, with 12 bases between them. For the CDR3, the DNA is TGTGCCAGCGGGCAGGGCCCAAACACCGGGGAGCTGTTTTTT. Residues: CASGQGPNTGELFF.

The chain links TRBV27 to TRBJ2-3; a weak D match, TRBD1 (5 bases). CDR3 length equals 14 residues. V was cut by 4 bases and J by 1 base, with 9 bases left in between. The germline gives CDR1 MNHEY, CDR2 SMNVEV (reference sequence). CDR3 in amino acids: CASSSGQRTDTQYF. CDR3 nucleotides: TGTGCCAGCAGTTCCGGACAACGCACAGATACGCAGTATTTT.

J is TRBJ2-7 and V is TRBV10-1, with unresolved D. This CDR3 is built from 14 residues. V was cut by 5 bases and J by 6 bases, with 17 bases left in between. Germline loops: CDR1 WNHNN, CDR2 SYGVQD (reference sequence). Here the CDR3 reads CASSPDTSFAEQYF. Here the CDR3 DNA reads TGCGCCAGCAGTCCCGACACCAGCTTTGCCGAGCAGTACTTC.